The 24 T cell receptor beta chains below were found in one sample sequenced in a study of spatial heterogeneity in lung cancer. One entry per CDR3 protein results from TCRdb running MiXCR on the 5' RACE reads. The table includes approximately 4,600 distinct CDR3 sequences, 34% detected once. Indicated time point: sample taken at primary tumor resection. Sequencing covered unsorted whole RNA taken from tumor, nontumor lung or frozen PBMC. The source was PBMCs, collected at surgery. Every receptor here comes from a male donor with early-stage non-small cell lung cancer.

In this sample, this clonotype turned up a few times. With the library built for alpha chains, this beta chain is off target and its frequency is not meaningful. The rearrangement uses TRBV27 and TRBJ2-6; D may match TRBD1 or TRBD2 (5 bases each). Trimming removed 8 bases at V and 0 bases at J, with 14 bases between. The CDR3 has 16 residues. Germline lookup yields CDR1 MNHEY and CDR2 SMNVEV (reference sequence). The CDR3 nucleotides read TGTGCCAGCTGGGGGTTAAGTAGCTCTGGGGCCAACGTCCTGACTTTC. Encoded protein: CASWGLSSSGANVLTF. The complete variable domain, with remaining parts taken from reference TRBV27 and TRBJ2-6, reads EAQVTQNPRYLITVTGKKLTVTCSQNMNHEYMSWYRQDPGLGLRQIYYSMNVEVTDKGDVPEGYKVSRKEKRNFPLILESPSPNQTSLYFCASWGLSSSGANVLTFGAGSRLTVL.

For this clonotype: This beta chain turned up in a library designed for alpha chains; as an off-target read, its abundance says little. The chain carries TRBV12-3 or TRBV12-4 and TRBJ1-3; D not certain. The CDR3 extends over 14 amino acids. Trimming cost V 6 bases and J 0 bases, with 9 bases left between them. CDR3 nucleotide sequence: TGTGCCAGCAGCCCAAAACACTCTGGAAACACCATATATTTT. Protein: CASSPKHSGNTIYF.

For this clonotype: This beta chain was picked up by a library intended for alpha chains and is off target, so its count carries little meaning. The gene calls are TRBV7-2 and TRBJ2-1; a weak D match, TRBD2 (5 bases). Germline CDR1 reads SGHTA; CDR2 reads FQGNSA. The length of the CDR3 is 12 residues. V was cut by 8 bases and J by 4 bases, with 9 bases left in between. Here the CDR3 DNA reads TGTGCCAGCGGGAGTTGGTACAATGAGCAGTTCTTC. As protein: CASGSWYNEQFF.

Notes on this clonotype: This beta chain came through as a stray read in a library set up for alpha chains, and its size says little. The V gene is TRBV5-4, the J gene TRBJ2-3; TRBD2 agrees at 10 bases. Trimming removed 2 bases from V and 5 bases from J; junction bases left unmatched: 11. CDR1 and CDR2 (germline): SGHNT, YYREEE (reference sequence). The CDR3 runs to 17 residues. The DNA of the CDR3 is TGTGCCAGCAGCTTCCATCCAGCGGGAGGGCCGGAAGATACGCAGTATTTT. Encoded protein: CASSFHPAGGPEDTQYF. Full variable domain (outside the CDR3, taken from reference TRBV5-4 and TRBJ2-3): ETGVTQSPTHLIKTRGQQVTLRCSSQSGHNTVSWYQQALGQGPQFIFQYYREEENGRGNFPPRFSGLQFPNYSSELNVNALELDDSALYLCASSFHPAGGPEDTQYFGPGTRLTVL.

About this clonotype: The library was designed around alpha chains, so this beta chain is a stray read whose abundance carries little weight. J is TRBJ2-7 and V is TRBV29-1; TRBD1 aligns across 7 bases. Germline-derived CDR1 and CDR2 are SQVTM and ANQGSEA. Trimming cost V 1 base and J 1 base; bases outside gene matches: 1. CDR3 length: 13 amino acids. Here the CDR3 reads CSVEVQGSYEQYF. CDR3 coding DNA: TGCAGCGTTGAAGTACAGGGGTCCTACGAGCAGTACTTC.

As for this clonotype: This beta chain is off target for a library built for alpha chains, so its abundance means little. V is TRBV5-4 and J is TRBJ2-2, with 7 bases identical to TRBD2. J was trimmed by 5 bases and V by 0 bases; bases with no gene match: 7. CDR3 length: 16 amino acids. In germline, CDR1 is SGHNT, CDR2 YYREEE (reference sequence). CDR3 sequence: CASSLGGSPLTGELFF. The CDR3 nucleotides are TGTGCCAGCAGCTTGGGCGGGAGTCCGTTGACCGGGGAGCTGTTTTTT.

For this clonotype: This beta chain is an off-target read within a library intended for alpha chains, so its frequency means little. In DNA form, the CDR3 reads TGTGCCAGCAGCGACGCCCTAGGCTGGAGCTACAATGAGCAGTTCTTC. Translating gives CASSDALGWSYNEQFF. This chain uses TRBV7-2 with TRBJ2-1; no definite D call. V was pared by 5 bases and J by 3 bases, with 17 bases between. Germline lookup yields CDR1 SGHTA and CDR2 FQGNSA. The CDR3 has 16 residues.

To note about this clonotype: This beta chain came through as a stray read in a library set up for alpha chains, and its size says little. The chain uses TRBV3-1 and TRBJ2-2, with a possible D match to TRBD1 (6 bases). The V gene lost 6 bases and the J gene lost 4 bases, with 9 bases spanning the gap. The CDR3 spans 13 residues. Germline CDR1 LGHDT, CDR2 YNNKEL (reference sequence). CDR3 DNA: TGTGCCAGCAGAACAGGGAGCACCGGGGAGCTGTTTTTT. Residues: CASRTGSTGELFF.

This clonotype is termed medium-sized. The library was prepared for alpha chains; this beta chain is a stray read, so its frequency means little. The rearrangement links TRBV7-9 to TRBJ2-7; D is unclear. This CDR3 contains 15 residues. Trimming removed 3 bases from V and 0 bases from J, with 12 bases in between. Per germline, CDR1 SEHNR and CDR2 FQNEAQ (reference sequence). The CDR3 nucleotides read TGTGCCAGCAGCTTGGTCCAGGACCTCTCCTACGAGCAGTACTTC. This sequence encodes CASSLVQDLSYEQYF.

This clonotype was seen more than once but under ten times. Being off target in a library aimed at alpha chains, this beta chain has a size of little meaning. This chain links TRBV27 with TRBJ1-6, with no clear D. The CDR3 is 12 amino acids. V was pared by 6 bases and J by 7 bases, with 7 bases between. The germline V gene encodes CDR1 MNHEY and CDR2 SMNVEV (reference sequence). In nucleotides, the CDR3 is TGTGCCAGCAGGGAACCGAATTCACCCCTCCACTTT. It is translated as CASREPNSPLHF.

As concerns this clonotype: Found in a library prepared for alpha chains, this beta chain is an off-target read, and its abundance has little meaning. The V and J genes are TRBV27 and TRBJ2-7; a possible D gene is TRBD1 (6 bases). V gave up 6 bases and J gave up 5 bases, with 20 bases separating them. CDR3 length: 15 amino acids. Germline V gene sequence: CDR1 MNHEY, CDR2 SMNVEV (reference sequence). The DNA of the CDR3 is TGTGCCAGCAGCCTGACAAGGGGGATAATTGACGAGCAGTACTTC. Its translation is CASSLTRGIIDEQYF.

As for this clonotype: Found in a library prepared for alpha chains, this beta chain is an off-target read, and its abundance has little meaning. The chain employs TRBV5-4 and TRBJ2-1; 8 bases are shared with TRBD1. This CDR3 region has 15 residues. V was pared by 4 bases and J by 8 bases, with 11 bases of the junction left unmatched. Germline V CDR1 and CDR2: SGHNT, YYREEE (reference sequence). CDR3 sequence: CASSIGQGGVHEQFF. CDR3 DNA sequence: TGTGCCAGCAGCATAGGACAGGGAGGAGTCCATGAGCAGTTCTTC.

This clonotype is classed as medium-sized. Found in a library prepared for alpha chains, this beta chain is an off-target read, and its abundance has little meaning. The chain uses TRBV28 and TRBJ2-7; the D gene could be TRBD1 or TRBD2 (5 bases each). In germline, CDR1 is MDHEN, CDR2 SYDVKM. V lost 6 bases and J 2 bases, leaving 17 bases between the germline ends. CDR3 length equals 15 residues. CDR3 in amino acids: CASSRTGQVTYEQYF. In nucleotides, the CDR3 is TGTGCCAGCAGCAGGACGGGGCAGGTTACCTACGAGCAGTACTTC.

About this clonotype itself: This beta chain represents an off-target read in a library built for alpha chains; its size is of limited meaning. This chain links TRBV19 with TRBJ2-3, with TRBD2 matching 13 bases. This CDR3 is built from 18 residues. In germline, CDR1 is LNHDA, CDR2 SQIVND (reference sequence). Trimming cost V 4 bases and J 0 bases; bases outside gene matches: 7. This CDR3 is CASSSRLAGGLSTDTQYF. DNA of the CDR3: TGTGCCAGTAGTAGTAGACTAGCGGGGGGCCTTAGCACAGATACGCAGTATTTT.

This clonotype qualifies as medium-sized (0.01 to 0.1%). This beta chain is an off-target read within a library intended for alpha chains, so its frequency means little. The chain employs TRBV19 and TRBJ2-3; TRBD2 matches at 9 bases. The V and J ends lost 3 bases and 2 bases, in that order; junction bases with no gene match: 6. Per the germline V gene, CDR1 is LNHDA and CDR2 is SQIVND (reference sequence). This CDR3 comprises 16 residues. CDR3 in DNA: TGTGCCAGTAGTATTTATAGCGGGAGTGTCACAGATACGCAGTATTTT. The encoded protein is CASSIYSGSVTDTQYF. The whole variable domain, filled in from reference TRBV19 and TRBJ2-3, reads DGGITQSPKYLFRKEGQNVTLSCEQNLNHDAMYWYRQDPGQGLRLIYYSQIVNDFQKGDIAEGYSVSREKKESFPLTVTSAQKNPTAFYLCASSIYSGSVTDTQYFGPGTRLTVL.

Concerning this clonotype: This beta chain represents an off-target read in a library built for alpha chains; its size is of limited meaning. This chain links TRBV30 with TRBJ1-1, with D uncertain. The V end lost 1 base, the J end lost 1 base, and 4 bases lay between the germline ends. This CDR3 is 12 amino acids long. Germline assignment: CDR1 GTSNPN and CDR2 SVGIG (reference sequence). For the CDR3, the DNA is TGTGCCTGGAGTGGGAGGAACACTGAAGCTTTCTTT. Amino acid sequence: CAWSGRNTEAFF.

A few counts support this clonotype. For a library built for alpha chains, this beta chain is a stray read; little rests on its size. This rearrangement joins TRBV28 to TRBJ2-7; D assignment may be TRBD1 or TRBD2 (5 bases each). This CDR3 is 13 amino acids long. Germline assignment: CDR1 MDHEN and CDR2 SYDVKM. Deletions cut 10 bases from V and 7 bases from J, with 20 bases between. The CDR3 protein is CATSGQPRGEQYF. In DNA, the CDR3 is TGTGCCACCTCGGGGCAGCCCCGAGGGGAGCAGTACTTC.

This clonotype was recorded a few times. This beta chain is an unintended read in a library built for alpha chains; its size means little. The gene calls are TRBV12-3 or TRBV12-4 and TRBJ2-1; tentative D call: TRBD2 (6 bases). The CDR3 runs 15 residues. The V and J ends lost 8 bases and 0 bases respectively, with 14 bases between them. CDR3 sequence reads: CASPGTRNSYNEQFF. Written as DNA, the CDR3 is TGTGCCAGCCCCGGGACTCGGAACTCCTACAATGAGCAGTTCTTC.

A note on this clonotype: For a library built for alpha chains, this beta chain is a stray read; little rests on its size. V is TRBV7-8 and J is TRBJ2-1; no clear D. Germline CDR1 is SGHVS and CDR2 is FQNEAQ. CDR3 length: 13 amino acids. V gave up 5 bases and J gave up 4 bases, with 9 bases separating them. CDR3 protein: CASSPGPYNEQFF. The CDR3 region has the DNA TGTGCCAGCAGCCCTGGACCGTACAATGAGCAGTTCTTC.

A note on this clonotype: This beta chain represents an off-target read in a library built for alpha chains; its size is of limited meaning. This rearrangement joins TRBV20-1 to TRBJ2-7; TRBD2 matches 9 bases. The V gene's germline CDR1 is DFQATT and CDR2 SNEGSKA (reference sequence). The CDR3 spans 13 residues. The junction had 10 bases not matched to a gene; V was cut back by 7 bases and J by 6 bases. In DNA, the CDR3 is TGCAGTGTCTTAGCGGGAGCCCCTTCCGAGCAGTACTTC. Amino acids: CSVLAGAPSEQYF.

Remarks on this clonotype: Being off target in a library aimed at alpha chains, this beta chain has a size of little meaning. The chain recombines TRBV25-1 with TRBJ2-3; a possible D gene is TRBD1 (8 bases). The germline CDR1 and CDR2 sequences are MGHDK and SYGVNS. The CDR3 sequence is 14 residues long. Trimming removed 6 bases at V and 3 bases at J, with 13 bases between. CDR3 sequence reads: CASSYRGGTDTQYF. CDR3 DNA: TGTGCCAGCAGCTACAGGGGGGGGACAGATACGCAGTATTTT.

This clonotype was seen a few times. The library was designed around alpha chains, so this beta chain is a stray read whose abundance carries little weight. J is TRBJ2-1 and V is TRBV2; 7 bases line up with TRBD2. The CDR3 contains 15 residues. V lost 2 bases, J lost 3 bases, and 4 bases stayed unmatched. Germline CDR1 and CDR2: SNHLY and FYNNEI. The CDR3 DNA reads as TGTGCCAGCAGTGAACCAGCGGGACTCTACAATGAGCAGTTCTTC. It encodes CASSEPAGLYNEQFF.

This clonotype was observed a handful of times. A library made for alpha chains picked up this beta chain off target, so its size means little. The rearrangement uses TRBV5-4 and TRBJ2-6; TRBD2 is a possible D gene (6 bases). The V and J ends lost 4 bases and 0 bases respectively, with 11 bases between them. The CDR3 is 16 residues long. Germline V lookup: CDR1 SGHNT, CDR2 YYREEE (reference sequence). For the CDR3, the DNA is TGTGCCAGCAGCCCGGGACTGATCTCTGGGGCCAACGTCCTGACTTTC. This gives the protein CASSPGLISGANVLTF.

Only a few counts were recorded for this clonotype. Found in a library prepared for alpha chains, this beta chain is an off-target read, and its abundance has little meaning. This chain links TRBV28 with TRBJ2-3; D is unresolved. The germline V gene encodes CDR1 MDHEN and CDR2 SYDVKM. Trimming cost V 7 bases and J 0 bases, with 11 bases left between them. This CDR3 region has 14 residues. The CDR3 DNA reads TGTGCCAGCACCCCGGACCCTAGCACAGATACGCAGTATTTT. The encoded protein is CASTPDPSTDTQYF.